This T cell receptor (beta chain) was documented in a study of post-analysis software for immune sequencing data. For the study at large: Relapsing-remitting, secondary progressive and progressive-relapsing forms made up the multiple sclerosis disease courses.

Findings of the study overall: Compared against controls, patients with multiple sclerosis displayed significantly lower normalized Chao1 diversity. TRBV segments more frequent in patients than in controls numbered roughly five and included TRBV5-6, TRBV5-1 and TRBV20-1.

To note about this clonotype: Its specificity is unknown.

CDR3 length: 16 residues. The V and J ends lost 3 bases and 0 bases, in that order; junction bases with no gene match: 2. Unique molecular identifiers were carried by the TCR beta cDNA libraries. Researchers reported some 500,000 cDNA molecules coming from about 1 to 10 million T cells. TCRdb re-called the PCR reads with MiXCR, one entry per CDR3 protein. The profile shows about 540,000 distinct CDR3 sequences, 30% to 40% of them singletons. The material sequenced was blood. V usage is TRBV12-3 or TRBV12-4 and J usage is TRBJ2-6, with 7 bases identical to TRBD1. The receptor comes from a girl aged 2-17 years with multiple sclerosis. CDR3 region: CASSLGQRSGANVLTF. As DNA, the CDR3 is TGTGCCAGCAGTTTGGGACAGCGCTCTGGGGCCAACGTCCTGACTTTC.